This T cell receptor (beta chain) was captured in a study of CD8+CD57+ T cells in acquired aplastic anemia. At the level of the study: DNA from sorted CD4+ and CD8+ cells averaged around 3.2 ug. Whole-study findings and limits: Patients showed no significant difference from controls in CD8+ Simpson's diversity.

Turning to this clonotype: Its cognate antigen is unknown.

Patients included in sequencing had previously demonstrated CD8+CD57+ cell expansion by flow cytometry. Severe acquired aplastic anemia was present in every patient. Patients had received no therapy at the time of blood sampling. Genomic DNA was employed as the template in profiling TCR beta VDJ and CDR3. TCRdb fed the reads into MiXCR, producing one record per CDR3 protein. The sample consists of over 150,000 distinct CDR3 sequences, 40% to 65% of them appearing once. Trimming removed 1 base from V and 7 bases from J, with 11 bases in between. The CDR3 covers 13 residues. The germline gives CDR1 SGHTA, CDR2 FQGNSA.

The sequencing sample was made of sorted CD4+, CD8+, or CD8+CD57+ T cells (not recorded which) from PBMCs. The chain recombines TRBV7-2 with TRBJ2-7, with D tentatively TRBD2 (5 bases). The sequence derives from a human donor with aplastic anemia. The CDR3 protein is CASSLGRPGEQYF. CDR3 DNA sequence: TGTGCCAGCAGCTTAGGAAGGCCGGGGGAGCAGTACTTC.